The clone carrying this T cell receptor (beta chain) turned up a few times. The data were taken from a study of early T cells in non-severe SARS-CoV-2 infection. The V segment lost 7 bases and the J segment 3 bases; nucleotides outside the gene matches: 7. Germline lookup yields CDR1 SGHAT and CDR2 FQNNGV. The length of the CDR3 is 15 residues. In the library, individual cDNA molecules carried attached unique molecular identifiers. TCRdb fed the 5' RACE reads into MiXCR, producing one record per CDR3 protein. Altogether under 70,000 distinct CDR3 sequences are present, about 8% being singletons, with the ten largest covering over 9.5%.

This chain uses TRBV11-2 with TRBJ2-3; TRBD1 matches at 10 bases. Here the sequenced sample was whole blood, taken at baseline. This TCR was recovered from an adult who was a healthcare worker with PCR-confirmed SARS-CoV-2 infection or an uninfected control (not recorded which). The CDR3 DNA is TGTGCCAGCATCCTGGGACAGGGGTTAACAGATACGCAGTATTTT. It specifies CASILGQGLTDTQYF.